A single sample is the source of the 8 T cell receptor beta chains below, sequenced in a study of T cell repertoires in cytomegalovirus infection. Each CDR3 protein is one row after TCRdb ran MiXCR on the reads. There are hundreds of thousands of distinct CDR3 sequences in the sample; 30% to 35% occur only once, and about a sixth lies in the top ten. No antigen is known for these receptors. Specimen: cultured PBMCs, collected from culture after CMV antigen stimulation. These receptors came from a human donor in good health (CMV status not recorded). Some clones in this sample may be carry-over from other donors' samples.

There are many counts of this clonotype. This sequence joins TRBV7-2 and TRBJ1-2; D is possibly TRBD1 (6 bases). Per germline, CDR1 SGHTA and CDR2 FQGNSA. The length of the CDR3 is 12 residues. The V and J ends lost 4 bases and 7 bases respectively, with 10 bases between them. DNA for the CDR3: TGTGCCAGCAGCTCGGACAGTATTGGCTACACCTTC. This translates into CASSSDSIGYTF.

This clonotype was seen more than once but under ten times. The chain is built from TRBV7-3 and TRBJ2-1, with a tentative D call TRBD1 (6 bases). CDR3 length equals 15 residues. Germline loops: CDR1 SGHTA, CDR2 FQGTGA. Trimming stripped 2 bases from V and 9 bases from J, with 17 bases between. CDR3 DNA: TGTGCCAGCAGCTTACTGCCAGGGGAGTGGGCTGAGCAGTTCTTC. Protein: CASSLLPGEWAEQFF.

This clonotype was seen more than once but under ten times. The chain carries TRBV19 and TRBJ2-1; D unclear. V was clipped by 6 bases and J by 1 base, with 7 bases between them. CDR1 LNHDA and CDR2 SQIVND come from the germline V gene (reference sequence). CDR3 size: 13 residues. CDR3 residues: CASRSASYNEQFF. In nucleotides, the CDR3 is TGTGCCAGTAGATCTGCTTCCTACAATGAGCAGTTCTTC.

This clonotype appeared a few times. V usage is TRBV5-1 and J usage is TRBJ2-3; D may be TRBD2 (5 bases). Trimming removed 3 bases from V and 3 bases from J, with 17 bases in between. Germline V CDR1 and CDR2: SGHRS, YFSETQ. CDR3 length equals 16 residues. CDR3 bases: TGCGCCAGCAGCTCGGAAAGGCCGGGGTTGACAGATACGCAGTATTTT. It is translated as CASSSERPGLTDTQYF.

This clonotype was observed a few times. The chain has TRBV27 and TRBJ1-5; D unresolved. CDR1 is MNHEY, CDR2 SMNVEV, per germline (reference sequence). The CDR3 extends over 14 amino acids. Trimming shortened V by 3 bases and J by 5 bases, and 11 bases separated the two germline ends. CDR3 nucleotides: TGTGCCAGCAGTTTTTCGGTAAACCATCAGCCCCAGCATTTT. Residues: CASSFSVNHQPQHF.

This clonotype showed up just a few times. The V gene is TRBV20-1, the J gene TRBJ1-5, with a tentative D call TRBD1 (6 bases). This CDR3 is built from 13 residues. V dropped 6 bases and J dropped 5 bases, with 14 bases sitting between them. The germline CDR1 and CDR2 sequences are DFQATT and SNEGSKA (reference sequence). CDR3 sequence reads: CSATQGRDQPQHF. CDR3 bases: TGCAGTGCCACGCAGGGGAGAGATCAGCCCCAGCATTTT.

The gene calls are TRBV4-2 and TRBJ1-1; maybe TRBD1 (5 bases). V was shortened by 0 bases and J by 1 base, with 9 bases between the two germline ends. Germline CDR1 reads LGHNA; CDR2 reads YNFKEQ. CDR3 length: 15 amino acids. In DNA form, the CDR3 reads TGTGCCAGCAGCCAAGAAGGGACGGAGAACACTGAAGCTTTCTTT. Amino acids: CASSQEGTENTEAFF.

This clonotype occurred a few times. CDR3: CASSLVQRGPYEQYF. The CDR3 DNA sequence: TGCGCCAGCAGCTTGGTCCAGCGGGGGCCCTACGAGCAGTACTTC. The genes are TRBV5-1 and TRBJ2-7; 8 nucleotides line up with TRBD2. This CDR3 comprises 15 residues. V was clipped by 0 bases and J by 2 bases; unmatched bases: 4. From germline, CDR1 is SGHRS and CDR2 YFSETQ.